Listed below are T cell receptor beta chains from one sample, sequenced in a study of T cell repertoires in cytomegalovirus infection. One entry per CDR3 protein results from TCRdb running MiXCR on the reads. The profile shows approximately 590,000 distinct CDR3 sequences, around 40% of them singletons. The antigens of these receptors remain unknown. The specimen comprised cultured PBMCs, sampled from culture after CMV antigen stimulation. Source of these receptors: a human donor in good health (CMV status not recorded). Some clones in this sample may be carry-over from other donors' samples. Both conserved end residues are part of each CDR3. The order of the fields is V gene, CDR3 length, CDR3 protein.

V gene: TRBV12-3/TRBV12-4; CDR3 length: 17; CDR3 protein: CASSERNSGQGTYEQYF
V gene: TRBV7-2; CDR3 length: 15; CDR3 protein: CASSLSTGTGNTIYF
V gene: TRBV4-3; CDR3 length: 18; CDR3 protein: CASSQFPGGDSLYNEQFF
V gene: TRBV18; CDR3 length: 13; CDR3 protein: CASSPVRGETQYF
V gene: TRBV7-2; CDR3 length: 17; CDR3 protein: CASSLSPGQGSRNEQFF
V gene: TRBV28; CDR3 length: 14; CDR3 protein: CASSLQQMNTEAFF
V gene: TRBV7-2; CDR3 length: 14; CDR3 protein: CASSPGLASIEQFF
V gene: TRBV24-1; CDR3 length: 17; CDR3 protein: CATSDFASGGAETEAFF
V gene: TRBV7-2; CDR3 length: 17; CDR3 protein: CASSLNYRDRGTKPQHF
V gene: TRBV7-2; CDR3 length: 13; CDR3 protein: CASRQGLDTEAFF
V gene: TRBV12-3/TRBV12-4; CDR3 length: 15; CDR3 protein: CASSFPGQGGQPQHF
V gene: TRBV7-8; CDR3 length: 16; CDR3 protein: CASSPWTSGSPDTQYF
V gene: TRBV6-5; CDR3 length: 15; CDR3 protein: CASSRGVSTNEKLFF
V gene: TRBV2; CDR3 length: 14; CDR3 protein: CASRDRFGAGELFF
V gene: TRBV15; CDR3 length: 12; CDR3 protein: CASAGWNQPQHF
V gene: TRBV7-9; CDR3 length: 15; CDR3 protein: CASGDRDRGIEKLFF
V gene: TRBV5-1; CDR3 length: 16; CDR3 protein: CASSLVQGSANEKLFF
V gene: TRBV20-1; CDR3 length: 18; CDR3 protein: CSARGQPVSGTAPDTQYF
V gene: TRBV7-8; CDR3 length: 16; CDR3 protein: CASSLKVGDLDTEAFF
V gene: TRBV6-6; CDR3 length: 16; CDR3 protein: CASRQRGAGSYNEQFF
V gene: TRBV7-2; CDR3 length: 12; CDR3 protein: CASSLEGGKLFF
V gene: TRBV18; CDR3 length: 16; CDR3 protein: CASSAQTPSDTGELFF
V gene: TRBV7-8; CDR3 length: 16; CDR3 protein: CASSLLVRRGISPLHF
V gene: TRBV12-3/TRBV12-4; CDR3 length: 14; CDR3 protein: CASSLGLAGTAQYF
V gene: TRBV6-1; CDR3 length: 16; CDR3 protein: CASSERTGGWHTEAFF
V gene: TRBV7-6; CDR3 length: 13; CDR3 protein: CASSSDRVHGYTF
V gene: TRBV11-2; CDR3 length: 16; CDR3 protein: CASSLPWGPQSLKQFF